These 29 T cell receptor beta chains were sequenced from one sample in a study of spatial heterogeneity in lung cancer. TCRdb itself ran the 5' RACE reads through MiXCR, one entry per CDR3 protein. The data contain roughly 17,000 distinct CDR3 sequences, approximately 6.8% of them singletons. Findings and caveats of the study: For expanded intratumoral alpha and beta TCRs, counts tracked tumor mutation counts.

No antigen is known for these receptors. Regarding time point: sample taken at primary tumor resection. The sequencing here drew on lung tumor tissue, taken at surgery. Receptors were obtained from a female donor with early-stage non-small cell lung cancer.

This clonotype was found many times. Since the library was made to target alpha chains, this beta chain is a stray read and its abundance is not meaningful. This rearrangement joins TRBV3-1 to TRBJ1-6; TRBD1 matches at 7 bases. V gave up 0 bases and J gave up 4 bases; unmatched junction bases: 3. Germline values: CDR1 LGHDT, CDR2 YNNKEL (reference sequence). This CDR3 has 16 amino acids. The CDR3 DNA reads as TGTGCCAGCAGCCAAGATAGGGGGCAATATAATTCACCCCTCCACTTT. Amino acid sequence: CASSQDRGQYNSPLHF.

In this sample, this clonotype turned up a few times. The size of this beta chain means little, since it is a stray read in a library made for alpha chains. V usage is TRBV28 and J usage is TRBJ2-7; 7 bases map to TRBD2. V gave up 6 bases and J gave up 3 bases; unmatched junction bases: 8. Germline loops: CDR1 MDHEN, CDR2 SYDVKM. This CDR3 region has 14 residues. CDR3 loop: CASRGGTDLYEQYF. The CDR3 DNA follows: TGTGCCAGCAGGGGGGGGACGGATCTCTACGAGCAGTACTTC.

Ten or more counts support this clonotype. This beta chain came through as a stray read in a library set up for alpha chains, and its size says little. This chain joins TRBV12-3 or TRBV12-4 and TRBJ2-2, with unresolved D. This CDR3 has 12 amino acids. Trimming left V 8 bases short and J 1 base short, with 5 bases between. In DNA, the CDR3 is TGTGCCAGCGAGAAGAACACCGGGGAGCTGTTTTTT. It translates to CASEKNTGELFF.

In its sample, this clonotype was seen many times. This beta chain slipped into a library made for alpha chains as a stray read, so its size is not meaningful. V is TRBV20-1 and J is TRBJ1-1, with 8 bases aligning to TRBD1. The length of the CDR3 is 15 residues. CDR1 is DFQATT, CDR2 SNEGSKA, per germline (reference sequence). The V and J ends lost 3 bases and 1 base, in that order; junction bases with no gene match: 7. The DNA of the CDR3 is TGCAGTGCTAGGCCGGGACAGGTTACGAACACTGAAGCTTTCTTT. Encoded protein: CSARPGQVTNTEAFF.

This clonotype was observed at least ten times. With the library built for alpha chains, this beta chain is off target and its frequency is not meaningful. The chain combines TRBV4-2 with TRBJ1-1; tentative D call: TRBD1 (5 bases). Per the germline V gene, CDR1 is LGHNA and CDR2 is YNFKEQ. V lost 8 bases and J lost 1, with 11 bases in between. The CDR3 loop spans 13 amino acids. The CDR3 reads CASGGRTNTEAFF. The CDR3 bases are TGTGCCAGCGGGGGACGGACGAACACTGAAGCTTTCTTT.

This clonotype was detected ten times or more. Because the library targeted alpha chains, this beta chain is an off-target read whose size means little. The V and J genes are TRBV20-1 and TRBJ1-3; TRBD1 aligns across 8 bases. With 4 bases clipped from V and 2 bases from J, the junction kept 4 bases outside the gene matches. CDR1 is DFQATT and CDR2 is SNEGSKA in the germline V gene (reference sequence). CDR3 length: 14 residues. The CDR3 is CSATGTGAGNTIYF. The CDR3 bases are TGCAGTGCTACCGGGACAGGAGCTGGAAACACCATATATTTT.

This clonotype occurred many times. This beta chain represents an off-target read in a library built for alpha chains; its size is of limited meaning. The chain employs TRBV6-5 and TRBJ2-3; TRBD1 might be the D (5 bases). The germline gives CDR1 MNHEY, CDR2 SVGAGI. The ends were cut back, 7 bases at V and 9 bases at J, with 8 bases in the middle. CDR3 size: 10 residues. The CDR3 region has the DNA TGTGCCAGCACAGGGTTGACGCAGTATTTT. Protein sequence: CASTGLTQYF.

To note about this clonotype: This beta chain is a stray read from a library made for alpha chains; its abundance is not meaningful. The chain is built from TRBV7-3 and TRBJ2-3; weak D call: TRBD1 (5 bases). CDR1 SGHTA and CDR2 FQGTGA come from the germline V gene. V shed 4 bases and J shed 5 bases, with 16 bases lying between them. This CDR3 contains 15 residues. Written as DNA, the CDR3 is TGTGCCAGCAGCTCCGCAGGGTTGGCTAGAGATACGCAGTATTTT. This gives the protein CASSSAGLARDTQYF. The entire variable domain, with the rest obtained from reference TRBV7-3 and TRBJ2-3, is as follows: GAGVSQTPSNKVTEKGKYVELRCDPISGHTALYWYRQSLGQGPEFLIYFQGTGAADDSGLPNDRFFAVRPEGSVSTLKIQRTERGDSAVYLCASSSAGLARDTQYFGPGTRLTVL.

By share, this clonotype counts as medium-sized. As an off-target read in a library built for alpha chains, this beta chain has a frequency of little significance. CDR3 amino acids: CASSKNLRDEQFF. The CDR3 DNA sequence: TGTGCCAGCAGCAAGAATCTAAGAGATGAGCAGTTCTTC. The rearrangement links TRBV28 to TRBJ2-1, with no clear D. The CDR3 is made up of 13 amino acids. V shed 6 bases and J shed 8 bases, with 14 bases lying between them. CDR1 is MDHEN, CDR2 SYDVKM, per germline.

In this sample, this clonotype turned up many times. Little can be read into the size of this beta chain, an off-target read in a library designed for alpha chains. The CDR3 region is CASSLIAGTVTQYF. The CDR3 coding sequence is TGTGCCAGCAGTTTAATAGCGGGGACGGTTACGCAGTATTTT. J is TRBJ2-3 and V is TRBV12-3 or TRBV12-4; 8 bases match TRBD2. The CDR3 covers 14 residues. The V and J ends lost 2 bases and 8 bases, in that order; junction bases with no gene match: 6.

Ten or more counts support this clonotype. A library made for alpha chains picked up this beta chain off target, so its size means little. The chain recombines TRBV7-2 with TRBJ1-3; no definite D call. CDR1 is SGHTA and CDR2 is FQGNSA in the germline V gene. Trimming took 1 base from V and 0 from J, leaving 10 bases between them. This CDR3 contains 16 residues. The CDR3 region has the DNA TGTGCCAGCAGCTTAGAAGGGCCCCTCTCTGGAAACACCATATATTTT. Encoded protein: CASSLEGPLSGNTIYF.

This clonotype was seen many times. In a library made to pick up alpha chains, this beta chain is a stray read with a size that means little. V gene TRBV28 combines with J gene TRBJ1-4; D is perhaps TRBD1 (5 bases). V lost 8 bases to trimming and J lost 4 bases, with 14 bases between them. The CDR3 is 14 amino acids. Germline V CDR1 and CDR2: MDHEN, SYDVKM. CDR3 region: CASEEGGGNEKLFF. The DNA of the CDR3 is TGTGCCAGCGAGGAGGGTGGGGGTAATGAAAAACTGTTTTTT.

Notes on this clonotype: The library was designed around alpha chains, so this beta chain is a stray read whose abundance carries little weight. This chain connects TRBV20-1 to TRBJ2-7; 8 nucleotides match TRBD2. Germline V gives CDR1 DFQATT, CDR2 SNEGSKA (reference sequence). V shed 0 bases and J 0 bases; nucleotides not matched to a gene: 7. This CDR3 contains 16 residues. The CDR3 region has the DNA TGCAGTGCTAGAGATTCCGAGCGGGGGAACTCCTACGAGCAGTACTTC. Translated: CSARDSERGNSYEQYF.

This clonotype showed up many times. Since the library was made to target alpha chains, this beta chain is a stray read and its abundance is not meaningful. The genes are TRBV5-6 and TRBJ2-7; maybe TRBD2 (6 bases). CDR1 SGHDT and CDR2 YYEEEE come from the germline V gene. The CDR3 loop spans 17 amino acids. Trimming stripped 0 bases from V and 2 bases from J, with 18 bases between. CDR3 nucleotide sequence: TGTGCCAGCAGCTTGGGCCCCGGGGCGGGGCGGACCTACGAGCAGTACTTC. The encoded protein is CASSLGPGAGRTYEQYF.

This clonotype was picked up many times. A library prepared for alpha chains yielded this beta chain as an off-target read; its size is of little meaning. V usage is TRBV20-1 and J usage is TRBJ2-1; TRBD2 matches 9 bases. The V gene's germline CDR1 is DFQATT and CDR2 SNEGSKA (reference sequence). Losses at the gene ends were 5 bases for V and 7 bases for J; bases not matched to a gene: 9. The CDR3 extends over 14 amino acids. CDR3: CSAPDAGGLNEQFF. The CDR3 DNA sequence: TGCAGTGCTCCCGATGCGGGGGGGCTAAATGAGCAGTTCTTC.

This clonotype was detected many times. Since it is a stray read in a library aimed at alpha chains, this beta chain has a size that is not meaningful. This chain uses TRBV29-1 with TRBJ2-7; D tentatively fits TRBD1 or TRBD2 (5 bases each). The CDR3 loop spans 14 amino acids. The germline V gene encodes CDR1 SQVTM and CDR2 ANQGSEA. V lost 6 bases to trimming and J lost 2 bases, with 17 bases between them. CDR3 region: CSVGEPGLTYEQYF. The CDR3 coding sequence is TGCAGCGTGGGGGAGCCGGGCCTTACCTACGAGCAGTACTTC.

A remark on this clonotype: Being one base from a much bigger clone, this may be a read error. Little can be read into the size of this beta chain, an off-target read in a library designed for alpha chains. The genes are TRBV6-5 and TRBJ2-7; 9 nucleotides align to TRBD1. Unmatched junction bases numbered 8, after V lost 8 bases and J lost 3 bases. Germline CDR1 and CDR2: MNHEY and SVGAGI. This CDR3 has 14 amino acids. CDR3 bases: TGTGCCAGCGGCCGACAGGGGGGCAGCTACGAGCAGTACTTC. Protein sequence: CASGRQGGSYEQYF.

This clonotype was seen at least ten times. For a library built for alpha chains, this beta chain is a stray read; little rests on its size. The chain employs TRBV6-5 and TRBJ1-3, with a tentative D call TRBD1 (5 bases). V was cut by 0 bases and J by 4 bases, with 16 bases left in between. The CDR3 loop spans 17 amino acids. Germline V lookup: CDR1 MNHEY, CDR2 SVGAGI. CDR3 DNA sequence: TGTGCCAGCAGTTACTCGTCAGGGTATAGTTTCGGAAACACCATATATTTT. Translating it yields CASSYSSGYSFGNTIYF.

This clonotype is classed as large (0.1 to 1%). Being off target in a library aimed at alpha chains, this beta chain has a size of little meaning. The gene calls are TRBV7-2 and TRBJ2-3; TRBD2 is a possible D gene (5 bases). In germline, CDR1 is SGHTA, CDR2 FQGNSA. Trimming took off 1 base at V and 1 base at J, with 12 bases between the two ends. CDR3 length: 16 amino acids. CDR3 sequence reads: CASSLGQTMGTDTQYF. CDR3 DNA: TGTGCCAGCAGCTTAGGTCAGACTATGGGCACAGATACGCAGTATTTT.

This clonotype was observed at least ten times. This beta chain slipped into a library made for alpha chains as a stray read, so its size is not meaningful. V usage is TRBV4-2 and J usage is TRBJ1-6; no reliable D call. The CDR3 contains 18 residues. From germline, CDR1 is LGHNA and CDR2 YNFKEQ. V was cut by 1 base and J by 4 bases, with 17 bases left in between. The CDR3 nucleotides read TGTGCCAGCAGCCAAGTACAGACTCAAAGATCTTATAATTCACCCCTCCACTTT. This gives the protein CASSQVQTQRSYNSPLHF.

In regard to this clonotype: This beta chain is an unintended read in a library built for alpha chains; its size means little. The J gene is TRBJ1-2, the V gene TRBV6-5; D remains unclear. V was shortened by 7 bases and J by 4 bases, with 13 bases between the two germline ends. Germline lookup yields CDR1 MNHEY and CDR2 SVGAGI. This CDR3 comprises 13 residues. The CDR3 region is CASTPGSIYGYTF. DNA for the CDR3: TGTGCCAGCACCCCCGGCAGCATCTATGGCTACACCTTC.

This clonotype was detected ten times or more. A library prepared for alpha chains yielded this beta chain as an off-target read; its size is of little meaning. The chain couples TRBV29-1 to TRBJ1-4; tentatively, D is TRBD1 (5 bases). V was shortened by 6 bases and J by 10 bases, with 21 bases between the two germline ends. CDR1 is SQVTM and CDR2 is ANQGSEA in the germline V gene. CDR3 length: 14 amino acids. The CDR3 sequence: CSVVLGDQPGKLFF. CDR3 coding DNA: TGCAGCGTCGTGCTGGGGGATCAACCTGGAAAACTGTTTTTT.

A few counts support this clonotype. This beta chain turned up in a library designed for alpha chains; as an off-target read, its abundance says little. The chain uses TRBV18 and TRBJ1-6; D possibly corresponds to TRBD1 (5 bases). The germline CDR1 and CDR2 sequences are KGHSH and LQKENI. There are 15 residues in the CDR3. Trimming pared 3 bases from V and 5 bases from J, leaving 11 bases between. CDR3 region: CASSPRLGDNSPLHF. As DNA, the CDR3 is TGTGCCAGCTCACCCCGTTTAGGGGATAATTCACCCCTCCACTTT.

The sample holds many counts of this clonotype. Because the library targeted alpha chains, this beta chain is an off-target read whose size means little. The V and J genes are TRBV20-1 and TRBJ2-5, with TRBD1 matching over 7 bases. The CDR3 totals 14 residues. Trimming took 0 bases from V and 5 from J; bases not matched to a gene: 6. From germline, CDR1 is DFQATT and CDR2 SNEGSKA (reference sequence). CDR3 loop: CSARDGQAGETQYF. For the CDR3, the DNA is TGCAGTGCTAGAGACGGACAGGCAGGGGAGACCCAGTACTTC.

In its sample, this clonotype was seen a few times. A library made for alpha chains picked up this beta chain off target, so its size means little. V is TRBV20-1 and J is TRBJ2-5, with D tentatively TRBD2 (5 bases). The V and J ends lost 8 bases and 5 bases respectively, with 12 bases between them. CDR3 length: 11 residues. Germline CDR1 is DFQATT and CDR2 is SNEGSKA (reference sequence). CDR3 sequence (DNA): TGCAGTCCACTATCGGGGGAGACCCAGTACTTC. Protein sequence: CSPLSGETQYF.

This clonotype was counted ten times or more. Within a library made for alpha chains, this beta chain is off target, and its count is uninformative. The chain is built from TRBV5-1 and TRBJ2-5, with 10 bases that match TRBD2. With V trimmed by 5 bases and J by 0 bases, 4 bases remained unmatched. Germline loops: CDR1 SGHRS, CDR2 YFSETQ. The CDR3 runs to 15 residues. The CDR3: CASRISGGYQETQYF. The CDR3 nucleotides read TGCGCCAGCAGAATTAGCGGGGGGTACCAAGAGACCCAGTACTTC.

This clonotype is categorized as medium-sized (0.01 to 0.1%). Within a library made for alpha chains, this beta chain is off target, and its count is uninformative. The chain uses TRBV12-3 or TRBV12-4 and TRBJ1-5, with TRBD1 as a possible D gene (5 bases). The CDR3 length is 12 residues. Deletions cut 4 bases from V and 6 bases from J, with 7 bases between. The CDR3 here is CASSYQGQPQHF. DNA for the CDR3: TGTGCCAGCAGTTACCAGGGTCAGCCCCAGCATTTT.

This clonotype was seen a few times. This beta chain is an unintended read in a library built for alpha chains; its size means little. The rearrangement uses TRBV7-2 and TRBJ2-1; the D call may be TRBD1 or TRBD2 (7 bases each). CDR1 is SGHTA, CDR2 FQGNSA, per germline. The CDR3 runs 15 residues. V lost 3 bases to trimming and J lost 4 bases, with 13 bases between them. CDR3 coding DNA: TGTGCCAGCAGCTTCAGACAGGGAGGGTACAATGAGCAGTTCTTC. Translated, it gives CASSFRQGGYNEQFF.

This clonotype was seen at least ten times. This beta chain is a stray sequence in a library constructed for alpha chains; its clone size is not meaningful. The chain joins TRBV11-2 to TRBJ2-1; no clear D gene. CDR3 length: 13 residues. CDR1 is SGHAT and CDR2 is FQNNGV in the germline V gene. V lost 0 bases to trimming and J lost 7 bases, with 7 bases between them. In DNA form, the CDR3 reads TGTGCCAGCAGCTTAGATTATACGAATGAGCAGTTCTTC. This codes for CASSLDYTNEQFF.